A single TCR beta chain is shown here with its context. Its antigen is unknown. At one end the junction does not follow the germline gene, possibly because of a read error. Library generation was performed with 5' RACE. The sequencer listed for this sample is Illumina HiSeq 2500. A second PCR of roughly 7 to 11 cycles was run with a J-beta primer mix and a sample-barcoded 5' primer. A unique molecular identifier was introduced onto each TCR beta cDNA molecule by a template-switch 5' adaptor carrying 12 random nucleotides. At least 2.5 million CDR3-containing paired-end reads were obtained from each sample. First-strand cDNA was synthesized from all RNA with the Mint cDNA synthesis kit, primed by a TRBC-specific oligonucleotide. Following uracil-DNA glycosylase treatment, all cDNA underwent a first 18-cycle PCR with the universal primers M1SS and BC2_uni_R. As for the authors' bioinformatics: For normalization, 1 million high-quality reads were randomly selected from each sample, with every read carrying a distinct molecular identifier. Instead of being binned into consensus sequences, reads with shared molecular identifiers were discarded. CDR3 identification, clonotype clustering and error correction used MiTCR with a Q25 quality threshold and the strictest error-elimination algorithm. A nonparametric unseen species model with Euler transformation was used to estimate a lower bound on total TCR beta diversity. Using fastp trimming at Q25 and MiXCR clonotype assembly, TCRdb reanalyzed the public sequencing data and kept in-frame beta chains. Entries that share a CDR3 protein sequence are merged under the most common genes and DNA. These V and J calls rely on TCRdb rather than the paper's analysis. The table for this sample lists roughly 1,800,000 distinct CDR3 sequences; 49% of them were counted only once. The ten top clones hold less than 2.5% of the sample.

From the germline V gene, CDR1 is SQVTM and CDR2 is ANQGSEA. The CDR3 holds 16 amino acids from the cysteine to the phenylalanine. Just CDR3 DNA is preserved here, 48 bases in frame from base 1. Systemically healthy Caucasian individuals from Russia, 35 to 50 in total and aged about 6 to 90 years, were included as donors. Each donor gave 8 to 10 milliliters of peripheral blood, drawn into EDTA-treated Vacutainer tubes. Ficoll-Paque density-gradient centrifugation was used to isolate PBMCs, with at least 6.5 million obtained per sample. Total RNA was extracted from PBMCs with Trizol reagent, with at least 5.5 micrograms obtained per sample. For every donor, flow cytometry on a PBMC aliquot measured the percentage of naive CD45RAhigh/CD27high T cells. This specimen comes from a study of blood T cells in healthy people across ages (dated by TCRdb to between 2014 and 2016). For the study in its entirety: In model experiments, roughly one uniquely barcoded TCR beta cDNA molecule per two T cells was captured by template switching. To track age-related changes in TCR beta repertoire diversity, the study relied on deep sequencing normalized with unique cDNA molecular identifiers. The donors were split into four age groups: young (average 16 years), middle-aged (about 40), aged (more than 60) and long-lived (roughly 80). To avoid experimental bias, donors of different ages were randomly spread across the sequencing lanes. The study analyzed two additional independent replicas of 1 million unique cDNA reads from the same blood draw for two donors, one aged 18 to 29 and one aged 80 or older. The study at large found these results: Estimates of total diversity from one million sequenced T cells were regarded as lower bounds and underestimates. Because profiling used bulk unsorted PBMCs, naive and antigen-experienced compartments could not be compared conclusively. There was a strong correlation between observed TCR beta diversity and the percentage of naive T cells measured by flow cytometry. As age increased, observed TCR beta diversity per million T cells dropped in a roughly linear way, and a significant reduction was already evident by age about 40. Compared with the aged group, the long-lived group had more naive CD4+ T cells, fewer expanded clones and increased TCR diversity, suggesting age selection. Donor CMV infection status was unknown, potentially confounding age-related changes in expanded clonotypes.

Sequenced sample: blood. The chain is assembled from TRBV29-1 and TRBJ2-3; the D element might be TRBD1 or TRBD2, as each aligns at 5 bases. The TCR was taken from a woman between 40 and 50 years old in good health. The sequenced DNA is TGCAGCGTTGAAGGGAATGATGACAGTCGGGGAGATGCGCAGTATTTT. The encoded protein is CSVEGNDDSRGDAQYF.